The 14 T cell receptor beta chains in this list originate from one sample, sequenced in a study of identical twins. TCRdb processed the 5' RACE reads anew with MiXCR; each CDR3 protein has one entry. This sample has 650,000 to 800,000 distinct CDR3 sequences, with over 8.5% found just once. These sequences were also reported in another study, on yellow fever vaccine responses in identical twins.

Sequencing was done on a sample of PBMCs. These receptors came from a woman aged 18-35 years in good health.

This clonotype showed up many times. The CDR3 loop reads CASSLSGVNQPQHF. The CDR3, as DNA: TGTGCCAGCAGTTTATCAGGGGTAAATCAGCCCCAGCATTTT. The rearrangement joins TRBV12-3 or TRBV12-4 to TRBJ1-5, with D tentatively TRBD1 (6 bases). Trimming cost V 2 bases and J 4 bases, with 9 bases left between them. CDR3 length: 14 residues.

This clonotype was seen a few times. The rearrangement uses TRBV5-1 and TRBJ1-4; 7 nucleotides line up with TRBD1. Germline loops: CDR1 SGHRS, CDR2 YFSETQ. CDR3 length equals 14 residues. Trimming cost V 4 bases and J 5 bases; bases outside gene matches: 5. CDR3 sequence: CASSLQGKNEKLFF. DNA for the CDR3: TGCGCCAGCAGCCTACAGGGGAAGAATGAAAAACTGTTTTTT.

There are many counts of this clonotype. V gene TRBV6-2 or TRBV6-3 combines with J gene TRBJ2-1; 7 bases fit TRBD1. Germline CDR1 MNHEY, CDR2 SVGEGT. This CDR3 is built from 15 residues. Germline trimming cut 2 bases from V and 4 bases from J; bases unmatched to any gene: 5. CDR3 protein: CASSYEGAAYNEQFF. In DNA form, the CDR3 reads TGTGCCAGCAGTTACGAGGGGGCGGCTTACAATGAGCAGTTCTTC.

J is TRBJ2-7 and V is TRBV7-9; the match to TRBD2 covers 9 bases. V shed 5 bases and J 3 bases; nucleotides not matched to a gene: 11. CDR1 and CDR2 (germline): SEHNR, FQNEAQ (reference sequence). The CDR3 has 16 residues. CDR3 coding DNA: TGTGCCAGCAGCCCCGTGCTAGCGGGACCTTTCTACGAGCAGTACTTC. Its translation: CASSPVLAGPFYEQYF.

This clonotype was observed at least ten times. CDR3 nucleotides: TGTGCCAGCAGCCCCATCTGGGGGGCAGATACGCAGTATTTT. Translation: CASSPIWGADTQYF. V is TRBV3-1 and J is TRBJ2-3, with D possibly TRBD2 on 6 matching bases. This CDR3 is 14 amino acids long. Trimming pared 4 bases from V and 4 bases from J, leaving 12 bases between. Germline V gene lookup returns CDR1 LGHDT and CDR2 YNNKEL (reference sequence).

This sequence joins TRBV6-5 and TRBJ1-2; no firm D call. V shed 3 bases and J shed 12 bases, with 20 bases lying between them. The CDR3 contains 14 residues. Germline loops: CDR1 MNHEY, CDR2 SVGAGI. The DNA of the CDR3 is TGTGCCAGCAGTTATCAAGGAGTCGGGGTTAACGACACCTTC. Translated: CASSYQGVGVNDTF.

The genes are TRBV28 and TRBJ2-5; possibly TRBD2 for D (7 bases). CDR1 is MDHEN, CDR2 SYDVKM, per germline. Trimming stripped 2 bases from V and 5 bases from J, with 21 bases between. This CDR3 has 17 amino acids. The CDR3 DNA sequence: TGTGCCAGCAGTTTAGCCCAATTGGGAGGGGGGCTGGAGACCCAGTACTTC. This gives the protein CASSLAQLGGGLETQYF. Supplemented by reference TRBV28 and TRBJ2-5, the full variable domain reads DVKVTQSSRYLVKRTGEKVFLECVQDMDHENMFWYRQDPGLGLRLIYFSYDVKMKEKGDIPEGYSVSREKKERFSLILESASTNQTSMYLCASSLAQLGGGLETQYFGPGTRLLVL.

The table lists this clonotype with a few counts. The chain recombines TRBV5-6 with TRBJ2-2; D unresolved. Germline assignment: CDR1 SGHDT and CDR2 YYEEEE. This CDR3 region has 14 residues. V was pared by 3 bases and J by 8 bases, with 14 bases between. CDR3 amino acids: CASSWAGLRGELFF. The CDR3 DNA is TGTGCCAGCAGCTGGGCAGGTTTGCGAGGGGAGCTGTTTTTT.

This clonotype was observed at least ten times. This chain joins TRBV7-2 and TRBJ2-3; D not certain. Germline lookup yields CDR1 SGHTA and CDR2 FQGNSA. The CDR3 length is 12 residues. V was cut by 3 bases and J by 2 bases, with 3 bases left in between. The DNA of the CDR3 is TGTGCCAGCAGCTTTGACACAGATACGCAGTATTTT. Translating gives CASSFDTDTQYF.

There are many counts of this clonotype. This sequence joins TRBV7-9 and TRBJ2-1; 7 positions match TRBD2. The CDR3 contains 12 residues. Germline CDR1 SEHNR, CDR2 FQNEAQ (reference sequence). The CDR3 DNA sequence: TGTGCAGTTAGCGGGCTTACGAATGAGCAGTTCTTC. It yields the protein CAVSGLTNEQFF.

The chain recombines TRBV7-9 with TRBJ2-3, with D unresolved. V dropped 5 bases and J dropped 5 bases, with 8 bases sitting between them. This CDR3 comprises 12 residues. Germline assignment: CDR1 SEHNR and CDR2 FQNEAQ (reference sequence). The CDR3 protein is CASSTVGDTQYF. In DNA form, the CDR3 reads TGTGCCAGCAGCACCGTGGGAGATACGCAGTATTTT.

The chain links TRBV2 to TRBJ2-3, with TRBD1 identical over 8 bases. Germline loops: CDR1 SNHLY, CDR2 FYNNEI. The CDR3 is made up of 16 amino acids. V lost 5 bases to trimming and J lost 2 bases; unmatched junction nucleotides: 9. This chain's CDR3 is CASSKGRTGNTDTQYF. The CDR3 nucleotides are TGTGCCAGCAGTAAAGGACGGACAGGGAACACAGATACGCAGTATTTT.

The chain couples TRBV7-9 to TRBJ2-3; D perhaps matches TRBD1 (6 bases). From germline, CDR1 is SEHNR and CDR2 FQNEAQ (reference sequence). The CDR3 extends over 16 amino acids. V dropped 1 base and J dropped 0 bases, with 11 bases sitting between them. This CDR3 reads CASSLVRTASTDTQYF. The CDR3 nucleotides are TGTGCCAGCAGCTTAGTAAGGACAGCTAGCACAGATACGCAGTATTTT.

This clonotype has at least ten counts. The chain recombines TRBV4-2 with TRBJ2-4; 8 bases align to TRBD2. Per germline, CDR1 LGHNA and CDR2 YNFKEQ. The CDR3 length is 15 residues. After removal of 1 base from V and 15 bases from J, the junction contained 14 bases not matched to a gene. As DNA, the CDR3 is TGTGCCAGCAGCCAAGGTTTGGGTAGCGGGGACGGTCTGTACTTC. This encodes CASSQGLGSGDGLYF.